The next 29 T cell receptor beta chains were all read from a single sample in a study of identical twins. TCRdb reprocessed the 5' RACE reads with MiXCR, giving one entry per CDR3 protein. The data contain 1,800,000 or so distinct CDR3 sequences, about 32% of them singletons. Sequencing was carried out using cord blood. Receptors originate from a newborn girl in good health.

The rearrangement joins TRBV6-6 to TRBJ2-7, with a possible D match to TRBD2 (8 bases). The CDR3 spans 15 residues. The V gene lost 2 bases and the J gene lost 7 bases, with 18 bases spanning the gap. Germline CDR1 MNHNY, CDR2 SVGAGI (reference sequence). The CDR3 coding sequence is TGTGCCAGCAGTTACGGCAGGGGGACTAGGTATGAGCAGTACTTC. Residues: CASSYGRGTRYEQYF.

This clonotype was counted a few times. The rearrangement links TRBV6-5 to TRBJ2-7, with D unresolved. The CDR3 covers 14 residues. Germline values: CDR1 MNHEY, CDR2 SVGAGI. Trimming pared 2 bases from V and 2 bases from J, leaving 10 bases between. The CDR3 DNA reads TGTGCCAGCAGTTACGACGGATTTCCCTACGAGCAGTACTTC. Translated, it gives CASSYDGFPYEQYF.

Worth noting for this clonotype: One junction end does not reproduce the germline sequence, and a read error may be involved. The CDR3 DNA sequence: TGTGCCGGCAGCAGGGGCTCGGCCCAGCCCCAGCATTTT. Residues: CAGSRGSAQPQHF. This chain connects TRBV12-3 or TRBV12-4 to TRBJ1-5; a weak D match, TRBD1 (6 bases). CDR3 length: 13 amino acids.

This clonotype has only a few counts. This rearrangement joins TRBV30 to TRBJ2-1; 9 nucleotides line up with TRBD2. Germline assignment: CDR1 GTSNPN and CDR2 SVGIG (reference sequence). CDR3 size: 14 residues. Unmatched junction bases numbered 8, after V lost 3 bases and J lost 8 bases. This CDR3 reads CAWRWLAGLDEQFF. Here the CDR3 DNA reads TGTGCCTGGAGGTGGCTAGCGGGGTTGGATGAGCAGTTCTTC. Variable domain in full (rest from reference TRBV30 and TRBJ2-1): SQTIHQWPATLVQPVGSPLSLECTVEGTSNPNLYWYRQAAGRGLQLLFYSVGIGQISSEVPQNLSASRPQDRQFILSSKKLLLSDSGFYLCAWRWLAGLDEQFFGPGTRLTVL.

Points on this clonotype: A much larger clone lies one base from this, so it may be a read error. This chain joins TRBV29-1 and TRBJ1-2; D unresolved. Germline V gives CDR1 SQVTM, CDR2 ANQGSEA. This CDR3 contains 11 residues. CDR3 in DNA: TGCAGCGCTGAAGGTGTCTATGGCTACACCTTC. Its translation: CSAEGVYGYTF.

Points on this clonotype: A far larger clone is one nucleotide away, so this likely arose from a read error. The chain combines TRBV7-9 with TRBJ2-3; no clear D. V was clipped by 3 bases and J by 4 bases, with 5 bases between them. CDR1 SEHNR and CDR2 FQNEAQ come from the germline V gene (reference sequence). CDR3 size: 12 residues. DNA for the CDR3: TGTGCCAGCAGCTTCGAATCAGATACGCAGTATTTT. This gives the protein CASSFESDTQYF.

A word on this clonotype: A junction end diverges from the germline sequence, so it may reflect a read error. The chain has TRBV2 and TRBJ1-2; D ambiguous. CDR1 is SNHLY and CDR2 is FYNNEI in the germline V gene. CDR3 length: 14 amino acids. The CDR3 nucleotides read TGTGCCAGCAGAGAAGATACGAGGGTTGGAGGCTACACCTTC. It specifies CASREDTRVGGYTF. The full variable domain, completed using reference TRBV2 and TRBJ1-2, is EPEVTQTPSHQVTQMGQEVILRCVPISNHLYFYWYRQILGQKVEFLVSFYNNEISEKSEIFDDQFSVERPDGSNFTLKIRSTKLEDSAMYFCASREDTRVGGYTFGSGTRLTVV.

The chain is built from TRBV28 and TRBJ2-1; D is perhaps TRBD1 or TRBD2 (5 bases each). The last part of the DNA fits TRBJ2-7 better; the J call may be wrong. The CDR3 has 15 residues. Germline V gives CDR1 MDHEN, CDR2 SYDVKM. The CDR3 is CASTPEGSSYNEQYF. CDR3 sequence (DNA): TGTGCCAGCACCCCCGAGGGGAGCTCCTACAATGAGCAGTACTTC.

This clonotype was seen only a few times. This chain joins TRBV5-1 and TRBJ2-7; D might be TRBD1 (5 bases). CDR1 SGHRS and CDR2 YFSETQ come from the germline V gene. The CDR3 is 12 residues long. V lost 7 bases to trimming and J lost 4 bases, with 12 bases between them. CDR3 sequence reads: CASDRPSYEQYF. CDR3 bases: TGCGCCAGCGACAGACCGTCGTACGAGCAGTACTTC.

The chain carries TRBV20-1 and TRBJ2-3; TRBD2 matches 9 bases. The germline CDR1 and CDR2 sequences are DFQATT and SNEGSKA (reference sequence). Trimming took 6 bases from V and 2 from J; bases not matched to a gene: 9. The CDR3 contains 15 residues. The CDR3 protein is CSAPSSGTFTDTQYF. DNA for the CDR3: TGCAGTGCCCCCTCTAGCGGGACCTTCACAGATACGCAGTATTTT.

This chain joins TRBV28 and TRBJ1-5; weak D call: TRBD1 (5 bases). The germline V and J ends were trimmed by 5 bases and 10 bases, with 21 bases remaining between them. The CDR3 loop spans 15 amino acids. Germline lookup yields CDR1 MDHEN and CDR2 SYDVKM. CDR3 in amino acids: CASSPTGGGIIPQHF. The DNA for the CDR3 is TGTGCCAGCAGTCCCACCGGGGGGGGAATCATCCCCCAGCATTTT.

CDR3 in amino acids: CASRGRAEETQYF. CDR3 DNA: TGTGCCAGCAGGGGCAGGGCTGAGGAGACCCAGTACTTC. This chain joins TRBV25-1 and TRBJ2-5, with D possibly matching TRBD1 (5 bases). From germline, CDR1 is MGHDK and CDR2 SYGVNS. CDR3 length: 13 residues. Trimming shortened V by 6 bases and J by 5 bases, and 13 bases separated the two germline ends.

This chain joins TRBV5-4 and TRBJ2-1; 12 bases agree with TRBD2. Germline trimming cut 3 bases from V and 8 bases from J; bases unmatched to any gene: 9. The CDR3 is made up of 16 amino acids. The germline gives CDR1 SGHNT, CDR2 YYREEE (reference sequence). In DNA form, the CDR3 reads TGTGCCAGCAGCTCCCCTAGCGGGAGGGCCGGTGATGAGCAGTTCTTC. Translation: CASSSPSGRAGDEQFF.

The rearrangement joins TRBV24-1 to TRBJ2-1; TRBD1 matches 9 bases. CDR1 is KGHDR, CDR2 SFDVKD, per germline. Germline trimming cut 9 bases from V and 7 bases from J; bases unmatched to any gene: 9. The CDR3 spans 14 residues. CDR3 DNA: TGTGCCACCGCAAAAGGGACAGGGAAGAATGAGCAGTTCTTC. Its translation: CATAKGTGKNEQFF.

This clonotype has more than one count but fewer than ten. This sequence joins TRBV10-3 and TRBJ1-2; no definite D call. The V and J ends lost 0 bases and 4 bases respectively, with 9 bases between them. CDR3 length: 14 residues. Germline V gene lookup returns CDR1 ENHRY and CDR2 SYGVKD. This CDR3 reads CAISESERGYGYTF. The CDR3 bases are TGTGCCATCAGTGAGTCGGAGCGCGGCTATGGCTACACCTTC.

This clonotype was observed a few times. The J gene is TRBJ1-6, the V gene TRBV20-1; D is ambiguous. The CDR3 is 14 amino acids. The germline V gene has CDR1 DFQATT and CDR2 SNEGSKA (reference sequence). V lost 5 bases and J lost 3, with 11 bases in between. The CDR3 coding sequence is TGCAGTGCTTCCGACCGGTTCTATAATTCACCCCTCCACTTT. Amino acids: CSASDRFYNSPLHF.

A single count supports this clonotype. The genes are TRBV7-8 and TRBJ2-1, with TRBD2 matching 12 bases. Looked up from germline, CDR1 is SGHVS and CDR2 is FQNEAQ. The trim removed 3 bases at V and 10 bases at J, leaving 13 bases unmatched. The CDR3 loop spans 17 amino acids. The CDR3 loop is CASSFGLTSGRSYEQFF. Here the CDR3 DNA reads TGTGCCAGCAGCTTCGGGCTCACTAGCGGGAGGAGCTACGAGCAGTTCTTC.

This CDR3 is CASSSGAGPLNTEAFF. CDR3 bases: TGTGCCAGCAGTTCTGGAGCAGGGCCTCTGAACACTGAAGCTTTCTTT. The rearrangement joins TRBV6-6 to TRBJ1-1; TRBD1 is a possible D gene (5 bases). Germline V CDR1 and CDR2: MNHNY, SVGAGI (reference sequence). V was cut by 4 bases and J by 0 bases, with 15 bases left in between. The CDR3 has 16 residues.

The chain has TRBV15 and TRBJ1-4, with 7 nucleotides matching TRBD1. Losses at the gene ends were 4 bases for V and 8 bases for J; bases not matched to a gene: 10. The CDR3 is 15 amino acids. Germline V gene lookup returns CDR1 LNHNV and CDR2 YYDKDF (reference sequence). The chain's CDR3 is CATSIVGQQKEKLFF. In DNA form, the CDR3 reads TGTGCCACCAGCATAGTGGGACAGCAGAAAGAAAAACTGTTTTTT.

This chain links TRBV19 with TRBJ2-7; the match to TRBD1 covers 7 bases. V lost 6 bases and J lost 0; bases outside the gene matches: 5. CDR3 length equals 14 residues. From germline, CDR1 is LNHDA and CDR2 SQIVND (reference sequence). Here the CDR3 reads CASRPGQHSYEQYF. CDR3 DNA sequence: TGTGCCAGTAGACCGGGACAGCACTCCTACGAGCAGTACTTC.

In DNA form, the CDR3 reads TGTGCCAGCAGCTTGAGAGGGTACGAGGAGACCCAGTACTTC. Protein sequence: CASSLRGYEETQYF. The V and J genes are TRBV5-6 and TRBJ2-5, with D perhaps TRBD2 (5 bases). This CDR3 spans 14 amino acids. Trimming took 1 base from V and 5 from J, leaving 12 bases between them. Germline V CDR1 and CDR2: SGHDT, YYEEEE.

This clonotype was seen once. Being one base from a much bigger clone, this may be a read error. The V gene is TRBV6-1, the J gene TRBJ1-2, with 9 bases matching TRBD1. The CDR3 totals 14 residues. Trimming removed 2 bases from V and 4 bases from J; junction bases left unmatched: 2. Germline lookup yields CDR1 MNHNS and CDR2 SASEGT. The CDR3 spells CASSESDRGYGYTF. CDR3 in DNA: TGTGCCAGCAGTGAATCGGACAGGGGCTATGGCTACACCTTC.

This rearrangement joins TRBV29-1 to TRBJ2-5; a possible D gene is TRBD1 (8 bases). V was shortened by 0 bases and J by 3 bases, with 17 bases between the two germline ends. This CDR3 is 16 amino acids long. CDR1 and CDR2 from the germline V gene are SQVTM and ANQGSEA. The CDR3 DNA follows: TGCAGCGTTGAAGATCAGCGGGGACAGGTTGAAGAGACCCAGTACTTC. It specifies CSVEDQRGQVEETQYF.

V usage is TRBV20-1 and J usage is TRBJ2-4; 10 nucleotides match TRBD2. Matching the DNA end better, TRBJ2-7 makes the J call doubtful. This CDR3 has 13 residues. CDR1 and CDR2 (germline): DFQATT, SNEGSKA (reference sequence). The CDR3 DNA sequence: TGCAGTGCTACTAGCGGGAGATTAACCGAGCAGTACTTC. Residues: CSATSGRLTEQYF.

The V call is TRBV27, the J call TRBJ1-5, with D uncertain. Between the trimmed V and J ends, which lost 3 bases and 0 bases, there was a span of 15 bases. Germline-derived CDR1 and CDR2 are MNHEY and SMNVEV (reference sequence). The CDR3 spans 17 residues. This CDR3 reads CASSFRPPGHSNQPQHF. Here the CDR3 DNA reads TGTGCCAGCAGTTTCCGACCTCCCGGCCATAGCAATCAGCCCCAGCATTTT.

The genes are TRBV20-1 and TRBJ2-7, with TRBD2 identical over 7 bases. V shed 6 bases and J 0 bases; nucleotides not matched to a gene: 11. There are 15 residues in the CDR3. CDR1 DFQATT and CDR2 SNEGSKA come from the germline V gene (reference sequence). The CDR3: CSATILAQSSYEQYF. The CDR3 DNA sequence: TGCAGTGCCACTATACTAGCGCAGAGCTCCTACGAGCAGTACTTC.

This rearrangement joins TRBV11-2 to TRBJ2-7; 10 bases are a match to TRBD1. The CDR3 runs 15 residues. Trimming took 4 bases from V and 0 from J; bases not matched to a gene: 3. Germline CDR1 reads SGHAT; CDR2 reads FQNNGV. This chain's CDR3 is CASSSGQGISYEQYF. CDR3 DNA sequence: TGTGCCAGCAGCTCGGGACAGGGGATCTCCTACGAGCAGTACTTC. Based on the CDR3 plus reference TRBV11-2 and TRBJ2-7, the full variable domain is EAGVAQSPRYKIIEKRQSVAFWCNPISGHATLYWYQQILGQGPKLLIQFQNNGVVDDSQLPKDRFSAERLKGVDSTLKIQPAKLEDSAVYLCASSSGQGISYEQYFGPGTRLTVT.

The chain has TRBV4-2 and TRBJ2-5; D remains unclear. Trimming took 0 bases from V and 6 from J, leaving 8 bases between them. This CDR3 region has 13 residues. Germline V gives CDR1 LGHNA, CDR2 YNFKEQ. The CDR3 nucleotides are TGTGCCAGCAGCCAAGAAGTAGGGCAGACCCAGTACTTC. The encoded protein is CASSQEVGQTQYF.

This chain connects TRBV5-1 to TRBJ1-1; maybe TRBD1 (5 bases). The CDR3 is made up of 15 amino acids. V dropped 0 bases and J dropped 2 bases, with 11 bases sitting between them. The V gene's germline CDR1 is SGHRS and CDR2 YFSETQ. CDR3 sequence (DNA): TGCGCCAGCAGCTTGGTGGGGGAGCTAAACACTGAAGCTTTCTTT. As protein: CASSLVGELNTEAFF.